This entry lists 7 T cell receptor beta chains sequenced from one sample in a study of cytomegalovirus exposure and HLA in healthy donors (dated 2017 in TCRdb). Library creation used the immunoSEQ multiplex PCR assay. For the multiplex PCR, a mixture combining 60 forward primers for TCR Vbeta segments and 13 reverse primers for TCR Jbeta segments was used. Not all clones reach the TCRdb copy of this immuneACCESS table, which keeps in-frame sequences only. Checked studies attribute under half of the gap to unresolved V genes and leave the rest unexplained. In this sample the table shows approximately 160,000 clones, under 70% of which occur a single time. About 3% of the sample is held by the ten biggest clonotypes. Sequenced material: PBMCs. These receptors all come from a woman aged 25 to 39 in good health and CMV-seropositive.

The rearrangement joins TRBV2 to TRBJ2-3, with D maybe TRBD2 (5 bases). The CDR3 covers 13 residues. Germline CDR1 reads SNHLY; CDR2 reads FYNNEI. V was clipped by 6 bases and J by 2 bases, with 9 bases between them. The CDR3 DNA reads TGTGCCAGCAGGGACTTCTTCACAGATACGCAGTATTTT. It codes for CASRDFFTDTQYF.

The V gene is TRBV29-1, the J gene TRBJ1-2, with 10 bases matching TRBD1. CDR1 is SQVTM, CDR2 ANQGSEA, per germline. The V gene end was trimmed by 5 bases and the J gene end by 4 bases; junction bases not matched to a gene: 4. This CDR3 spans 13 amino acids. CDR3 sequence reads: CSVLGQGTYGYTF. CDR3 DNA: TGCAGCGTTCTGGGACAGGGGACCTATGGCTACACCTTC.

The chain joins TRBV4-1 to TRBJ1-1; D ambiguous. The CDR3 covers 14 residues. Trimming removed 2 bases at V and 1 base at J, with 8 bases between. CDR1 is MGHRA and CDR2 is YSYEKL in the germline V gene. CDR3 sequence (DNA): TGCGCCAGCAGCCAATGGGCCAAGAACACTGAAGCTTTCTTT. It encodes CASSQWAKNTEAFF.

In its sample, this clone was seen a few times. Here the CDR3 reads CAASGRDSDPYEQYF. DNA of the CDR3: TGTGCCGCCTCGGGCCGGGACTCCGACCCCTACGAGCAGTACTTC. V gene TRBV2 combines with J gene TRBJ2-7; perhaps TRBD2 as D (6 bases). CDR1 SNHLY and CDR2 FYNNEI come from the germline V gene. The V and J ends lost 11 bases and 2 bases respectively, with 22 bases between them. The CDR3 loop spans 15 amino acids.

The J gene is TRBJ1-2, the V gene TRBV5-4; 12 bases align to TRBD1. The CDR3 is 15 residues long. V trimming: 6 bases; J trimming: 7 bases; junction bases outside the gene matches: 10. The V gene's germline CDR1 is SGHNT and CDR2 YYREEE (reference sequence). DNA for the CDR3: TGTGCCAGCACCCCGCTGGGACAGGGGGCGACTGGCTACACCTTC. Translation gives CASTPLGQGATGYTF.

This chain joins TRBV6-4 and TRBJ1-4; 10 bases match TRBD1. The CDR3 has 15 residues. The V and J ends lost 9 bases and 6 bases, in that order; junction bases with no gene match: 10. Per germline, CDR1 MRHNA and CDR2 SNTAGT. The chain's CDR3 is CARIDRDRGYEKLFF. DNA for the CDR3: TGTGCCAGGATAGACCGGGACAGGGGATATGAAAAACTGTTTTTT.

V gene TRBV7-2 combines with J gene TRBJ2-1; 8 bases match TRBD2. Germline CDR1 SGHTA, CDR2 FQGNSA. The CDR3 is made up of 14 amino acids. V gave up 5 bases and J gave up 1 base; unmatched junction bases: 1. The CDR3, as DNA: TGTGCCAGCAGCGAGCGGGGGTCCTACAATGAGCAGTTCTTC. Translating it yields CASSERGSYNEQFF.